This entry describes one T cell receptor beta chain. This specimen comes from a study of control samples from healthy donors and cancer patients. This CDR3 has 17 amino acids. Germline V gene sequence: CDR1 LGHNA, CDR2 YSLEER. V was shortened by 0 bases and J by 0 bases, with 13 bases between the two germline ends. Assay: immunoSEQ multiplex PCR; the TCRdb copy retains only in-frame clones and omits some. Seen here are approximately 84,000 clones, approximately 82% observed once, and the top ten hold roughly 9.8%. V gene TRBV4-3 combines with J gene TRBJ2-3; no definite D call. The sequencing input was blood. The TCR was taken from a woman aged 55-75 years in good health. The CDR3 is CASSQDKGTASTDTQYF. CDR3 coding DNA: TGCGCCAGCAGCCAAGATAAAGGTACCGCCAGCACAGATACGCAGTATTTT.